This T cell receptor (beta chain) derives from a study of CD8+CD57+ T cells in acquired aplastic anemia. General study results and limits: The study identified roughly 29 CD8+ CDR3 sequences shared by patients and controls. Patients did not significantly differ from controls in CD8+ Simpson's diversity.

Using genomic DNA as the template, TCR beta VDJ and CDR3 profiling was carried out. MiXCR was run by TCRdb on the reads, yielding one entry per CDR3 protein. The table has 250,000 to 350,000 distinct CDR3 sequences, approximately 57% seen once. Points on this clonotype: Its antigen is not identified.

The sequence derives from a human donor with severe aplastic anemia or a healthy control (not recorded which). The material sequenced was sorted CD4+, CD8+, or CD8+CD57+ T cells (not recorded which) from PBMCs.

The CDR3 sequence is CASSLTPGDTIYF. The DNA of the CDR3 is TGTGCCAGCAGCTTGACTCCGGGAGACACCATATATTTT. The V and J genes are TRBV5-4 and TRBJ1-3; D is ambiguous. Germline V CDR1 and CDR2: SGHNT, YYREEE (reference sequence). Trimming removed 1 base at V and 8 bases at J, with 10 bases between. CDR3 length: 13 residues. Based on the CDR3 plus reference TRBV5-4 and TRBJ1-3, the full variable domain is ETGVTQSPTHLIKTRGQQVTLRCSSQSGHNTVSWYQQALGQGPQFIFQYYREEENGRGNFPPRFSGLQFPNYSSELNVNALELDDSALYLCASSLTPGDTIYFGEGSWLTVV.